This TCR beta chain was recovered during a study of T cell repertoires in cytomegalovirus infection. Whole-study findings and limits: Cumulative frequency of public TCR beta families picked out carriers of CMV plus the relevant HLA.

Trimming pared 2 bases from V and 0 bases from J, leaving 14 bases between. This CDR3 comprises 17 residues. Germline assignment: CDR1 SGHVS and CDR2 FQNEAQ. This clonotype occurred many times. Its antigen is not known. TCRdb independently ran MiXCR on the reads; one entry per CDR3 protein. This sample has around 740,000 distinct CDR3 sequences, with less than 40% found just once. This receptor was taken from a human donor in good health (CMV status not recorded). Some clones in this sample may be carry-over from other donors' samples. The rearrangement links TRBV7-8 to TRBJ2-4, with a possible D match to TRBD2 (6 bases). The sequencing input was PBMCs. This CDR3 reads CASSLRPPSVAKNIQYF. The CDR3 coding sequence is TGTGCCAGCAGCTTAAGGCCTCCTAGCGTAGCCAAAAACATTCAGTACTTC.